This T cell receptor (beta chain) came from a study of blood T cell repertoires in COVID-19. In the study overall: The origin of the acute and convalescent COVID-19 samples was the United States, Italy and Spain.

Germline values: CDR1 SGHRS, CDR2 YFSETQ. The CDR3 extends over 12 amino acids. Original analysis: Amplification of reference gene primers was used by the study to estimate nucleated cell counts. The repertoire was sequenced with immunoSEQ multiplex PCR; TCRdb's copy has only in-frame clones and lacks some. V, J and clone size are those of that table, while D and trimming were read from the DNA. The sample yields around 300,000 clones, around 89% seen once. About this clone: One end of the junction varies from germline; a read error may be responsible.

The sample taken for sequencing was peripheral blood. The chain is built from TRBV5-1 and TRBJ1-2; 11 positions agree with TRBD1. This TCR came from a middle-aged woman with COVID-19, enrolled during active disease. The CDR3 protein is CASSMGPGQGEF. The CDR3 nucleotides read TGCGCCAGCAGCATGGGTCCGGGACAGGGGGAATTC.